These 20 T cell receptor beta chains share one sample of origin, sequenced in a study of blood T cell repertoires in COVID-19. Method: immunoSEQ multiplex PCR; TCRdb's copy keeps in-frame clones and lacks some. The data show more than 200,000 clones, roughly 86% seen once. What was sequenced was peripheral blood. These receptors came from a woman aged 55-69 years with COVID-19, enrolled during active disease.

V gene TRBV6-5 combines with J gene TRBJ2-1, with TRBD1 matching 7 bases. CDR1 is MNHEY and CDR2 is SVGAGI in the germline V gene. The CDR3 is 15 residues long. The J segment lost 2 bases and the V segment lost 5 bases, leaving 6 bases of the junction unmatched. CDR3 bases: TGTGCCAGCAGTAGAGGGGGCCGAACCTACAATGAGCAGTTCTTC. It codes for CASSRGGRTYNEQFF.

This clone is a singleton in its sample. J is TRBJ1-1 and V is TRBV7-3; tentatively, D is TRBD1 (6 bases). Trimming shortened V by 1 base and J by 8 bases, and 14 bases separated the two germline ends. Germline V CDR1 and CDR2: SGHTA, FQGTGA. The CDR3 contains 14 residues. The CDR3 here is CASSLRQGSREAFF. CDR3 in DNA: TGTGCCAGCAGCTTAAGGCAGGGGAGTAGGGAAGCTTTCTTT.

V usage is TRBV30 and J usage is TRBJ1-2; the D gene is possibly TRBD1 (5 bases). V was clipped by 6 bases and J by 6 bases, with 20 bases between them. Germline lookup yields CDR1 GTSNPN and CDR2 SVGIG (reference sequence). This CDR3 region has 14 residues. The CDR3 spells CACNRQPWAHGYTF. CDR3 in DNA: TGTGCCTGTAACCGACAGCCATGGGCCCATGGCTACACCTTC.

The V and J genes are TRBV6-2 or TRBV6-3 and TRBJ2-5; maybe TRBD1 (7 bases). The length of the CDR3 is 15 residues. V lost 5 bases, J lost 5 bases, and 18 bases lay in between. Germline lookup yields CDR1 MNHEY and CDR2 SVGEGT. The CDR3 sequence: CASSPGGTTRETQYF. The CDR3 DNA is TGTGCCAGCAGTCCAGGGGGGACAACCCGGGAGACCCAGTACTTC.

The chain links TRBV7-6 to TRBJ2-2; 7 bases line up with TRBD1. J was trimmed by 2 bases and V by 1 base; bases with no gene match: 4. Germline V gives CDR1 SGHVS, CDR2 FNYEAQ. CDR3 size: 16 residues. CDR3 sequence (DNA): TGTGCCAGCAGCTTAGAACAGGGGCTCAACACCGGGGAGCTGTTTTTT. Encoded protein: CASSLEQGLNTGELFF. Looking up the rest from reference TRBV7-6 and TRBJ2-2 gives the full variable domain: GAGVSQSPRYKVTKRGQDVALRCDPISGHVSLYWYRQALGQGPEFLTYFNYEAQQDKSGLPNDRFSAERPEGSISTLTIQRTEQRDSAMYRCASSLEQGLNTGELFFGEGSRLTVL.

This chain joins TRBV28 and TRBJ2-3, with 8 bases identical to TRBD1. Trimming cost V 5 bases and J 4 bases; bases outside gene matches: 5. Germline loops: CDR1 MDHEN, CDR2 SYDVKM. The CDR3 spans 14 residues. The CDR3 DNA is TGTGCCAGCAGTCAGACGACAGGGGCAGATACGCAGTATTTT. Its translation is CASSQTTGADTQYF.

This chain links TRBV7-9 with TRBJ2-2; 7 bases line up with TRBD1. V gave up 7 bases and J gave up 0 bases; unmatched junction bases: 20. The CDR3 is 20 residues long. Germline V gives CDR1 SEHNR, CDR2 FQNEAQ (reference sequence). CDR3 amino acids: CASTLLIQLVGTANTGELFF. The CDR3 nucleotides are TGTGCCAGCACCCTGCTTATACAGTTGGTTGGGACAGCGAACACCGGGGAGCTGTTTTTT.

In nucleotides, the CDR3 is TGCAGCGTGAGAAACTACGAGCAGTACTTC. It encodes CSVRNYEQYF. This chain uses TRBV29-1 with TRBJ2-7; D is undetermined. The CDR3 consists of 10 residues. Trimming cost V 6 bases and J 3 bases, with 6 bases left between them. CDR1 is SQVTM, CDR2 ANQGSEA, per germline.

The chain employs TRBV29-1 and TRBJ1-4; TRBD1 agrees at 8 bases. The CDR3 is 13 amino acids. Germline values: CDR1 SQVTM, CDR2 ANQGSEA. Losses at the gene ends were 7 bases for V and 7 bases for J; bases not matched to a gene: 8. CDR3: CSAQGAAGEKLFF. Here the CDR3 DNA reads TGCAGCGCGCAGGGGGCGGCTGGTGAAAAACTGTTTTTT. The whole variable domain, filled in from reference TRBV29-1 and TRBJ1-4, reads SAVISQKPSRDICQRGTSLTIQCQVDSQVTMMFWYRQQPGQSLTLIATANQGSEATYESGFVIDKFPISRPNLTFSTLTVSNMSPEDSSIYLCSAQGAAGEKLFFGSGTQLSVL.

V is TRBV5-6 and J is TRBJ1-5; D not certain. CDR1 and CDR2 from the germline V gene are SGHDT and YYEEEE. The germline V and J ends were trimmed by 4 bases and 3 bases, with 17 bases remaining between them. The CDR3 length is 16 residues. The CDR3 coding sequence is TGTGCCAGCAGCCTCGGGGTGAGGTTGGTCAATCAGCCCCAGCATTTT. It is translated as CASSLGVRLVNQPQHF.

The chain links TRBV28 to TRBJ1-3; D perhaps matches TRBD1 (5 bases). The CDR3 extends over 16 amino acids. In germline, CDR1 is MDHEN, CDR2 SYDVKM. V lost 3 bases and J lost 1, with 13 bases in between. CDR3 amino acids: CASSFSRTPSGNTIYF. DNA for the CDR3: TGTGCCAGCAGTTTCTCCCGGACACCGTCTGGAAACACCATATATTTT.

The chain is built from TRBV6-2 or TRBV6-3 and TRBJ2-7; D ambiguous. CDR1 MNHEY and CDR2 SVGEGT come from the germline V gene. V was clipped by 3 bases and J by 6 bases, with 6 bases between them. The length of the CDR3 is 11 residues. The CDR3, as DNA: TGTGCCAGCAGTTATGCCGGCGAGCAGTACTTC. Its protein product is CASSYAGEQYF.

The gene calls are TRBV7-8 and TRBJ2-7; 8 positions match TRBD1. The ends lost 5 bases at V and 3 bases at J; junction bases unmatched: 3. Germline CDR1 SGHVS, CDR2 FQNEAQ. This CDR3 region has 13 residues. The DNA for the CDR3 is TGTGCCAGCAGCGATGACAGGGGCTACGAGCAGTACTTC. This encodes CASSDDRGYEQYF.

This sequence joins TRBV5-1 and TRBJ2-5, with D perhaps matching TRBD1 (6 bases). Germline CDR1 is SGHRS and CDR2 is YFSETQ. V lost 4 bases, J lost 4 bases, and 11 bases lay in between. The CDR3 spans 13 residues. The CDR3 DNA follows: TGCGCCAGCAGCCGCAGGGGTGGAGAGACCCAGTACTTC. It translates to CASSRRGGETQYF.

The chain combines TRBV7-8 with TRBJ2-2; D possibly corresponds to TRBD1 (5 bases). Germline assignment: CDR1 SGHVS and CDR2 FQNEAQ. The CDR3 extends over 15 amino acids. V was cut by 2 bases and J by 5 bases, with 12 bases left in between. The CDR3 reads CASSLMGLGTGELFF. CDR3 nucleotide sequence: TGTGCCAGCAGCTTAATGGGGCTGGGGACCGGGGAGCTGTTTTTT.

The chain has TRBV12-3 or TRBV12-4 and TRBJ2-3, with TRBD2 matching 8 bases. The CDR3 length is 13 residues. J gave up 5 bases and V 7 bases, and 5 bases lay outside the gene matches. Written as DNA, the CDR3 is TGTGCCAGCACTATCGCGGGAGGAGATACGCAGTATTTT. This translates into CASTIAGGDTQYF.

V gene TRBV28 combines with J gene TRBJ1-3; a possible D gene is TRBD1 (5 bases). Germline assignment: CDR1 MDHEN and CDR2 SYDVKM. This CDR3 contains 13 residues. Trimming left V 4 bases short and J 7 bases short, with 11 bases between. For the CDR3, the DNA is TGTGCCAGCAGTTCCATGGGGCGGAACACCATATATTTT. Its translation is CASSSMGRNTIYF.

This clone appeared a few times. This sequence joins TRBV6-4 and TRBJ2-1, with a tentative D call TRBD2 (5 bases). Trimming pared 2 bases from V and 4 bases from J, leaving 12 bases between. The length of the CDR3 is 15 residues. Germline CDR1 and CDR2: MRHNA and SNTAGT. The CDR3 DNA sequence: TGTGCCAGCAGTGACGAAGCGGAGGTTTACAATGAGCAGTTCTTC. It translates to CASSDEAEVYNEQFF.

The chain combines TRBV5-1 with TRBJ2-3; TRBD2 matches 14 bases. The CDR3 has 19 residues. Per the germline V gene, CDR1 is SGHRS and CDR2 is YFSETQ. The junction had 12 bases not matched to a gene; V was cut back by 5 bases and J by 1 base. The CDR3 spells CASRGEGTSGSHGTDTQYF. CDR3 nucleotide sequence: TGCGCCAGCAGGGGAGAGGGGACTAGCGGGAGCCATGGCACAGATACGCAGTATTTT.

The chain recombines TRBV6-5 with TRBJ2-7, with 7 nucleotides matching TRBD1. Germline CDR1 and CDR2: MNHEY and SVGAGI. The CDR3 has 13 amino acids. The ends lost 6 bases at V and 9 bases at J; junction bases unmatched: 11. The CDR3 loop is CASRRPGQPGQYF. The CDR3 DNA is TGTGCCAGCAGACGACCGGGACAGCCGGGGCAGTACTTC.